This record looks at one TCR beta chain sequence and its context. This clone has only a few counts. It has no known antigen specificity. There are no base qualities to consult, and no much larger clone falls within one base. The sample is drawn from a study of cytomegalovirus exposure and HLA in healthy donors (dated by TCRdb to the late 2010s). Context from the whole study: An earlier analysis of some 500 of the donors reported approximately 270 Gb of sequence data and some 120 million unique TCR beta sequences from approximately 180 million T cells. Roughly 290 gigabases of sequencing data and around 80 million unique TCR sequences made up an early release that covered approximately 650 HLA-typed donors. The later analysis used no new phenotypic data to find candidate immune exposures, relying instead on TCR beta sequences and their occurrence across donors. Genome-wide SNP genotypes for about three fifths of the 666 donors were used in a later genetic analysis, which treated that subset as a discovery cohort. A later analysis re-examined previously published TCR beta repertoires from more than 650 donors and added high-resolution HLA genotyping to investigate patterns of TCR occurrence. Typing coverage varied by locus: about 620-640 donors for A, B, C, DRB1 and DQB1; roughly 560 for DQA1; about 590 for DPA1; 400 to 480 for DPB1. Of the 350 to 450 genotyped donors, over 80% were placed in the genetic ancestry cluster associated with self-reported Caucasian donors. In addition to the first cohort of approximately 650 subjects, a separate validation cohort of 120 different subjects was used. Class I and class II HLA loci were covered by the typing at four-digit resolution. On average, 235,054 unique TCR beta nucleotide sequences were sequenced per donor among a few hundred genotyped donors of the cohort, with 15% to 20% of those sequences being non-productive. The study was designed to test whether signatures of past pathogen exposure could be identified by cataloging public T cell receptors. The T cell repertoires of some 700 subjects were profiled by immunosequencing and related to cytomegalovirus serostatus. An earlier analysis of a few hundred of the donors applied high-throughput TCR beta sequencing to assess whether each TCR beta V gene segment acted as functional or pseudogenic. Donor age, sex, ethnicity and CMV serostatus were collected together with the repertoire data. To predict cytomegalovirus infection status, the study combined high-throughput TCR immunosequencing, statistical association of individual TCRs with disease status, and machine learning. Five DR-DQ haplotypes were treated as single units for association and clustering because of strong linkage in the cohort. Every discovery cohort repertoire had been produced on one sequencing platform.

The full study reports these points: The classifier was reported to diagnose cytomegalovirus status with high specificity and sensitivity in both the original cohort and the validation cohort. V-gene and J-gene trimming of TCR beta chains was associated with a missense DCLRE1C variant in a later genetic analysis, and the association was replicated in an independent cohort. Presence/absence analyses assumed roughly uniform sequencing depth across donors, an assumption that may not hold. A cluster of highly shared sequence variants was judged likely to be a technical artifact of the sequencing pipeline. According to a later analysis, TCR association rates differed among HLA loci, with DRB1 alleles showing the most associated TCRs and HLA-C alleles showing the fewest. Specific HLA alleles were associated with roughly 16,000 TCR beta sequences at a false discovery rate of 0.05 in a later analysis. Most CMV-associated TCR beta chains appeared to be HLA-restricted in a later analysis, and the HLA associations seemed to be driven largely by CMV exposure. A further reported finding was that TCR beta sequences accurately predicted the HLA-A and HLA-B alleles for most subjects in the first cohort. The study gave a list of over 150 TCR beta chains associated with cytomegalovirus. The earlier analysis of almost 600 of the donors excluded roughly 16 rarely observed V segments, including chromosome 9 orphons, because counts were too low. A later analysis reported that several top co-occurrence clusters appeared linked to parvovirus B19, influenza, CMV and Epstein-Barr virus. Only TCR beta chains were sequenced in this cohort, and the absence of alpha or paired-chain data limited detectable features. A few of the identified cytomegalovirus-associated TCR beta chains were confirmed in vitro to be specific for cytomegalovirus antigens. HLA typing was unavailable for some donors at each locus, so association tests used only the typed subset. A later genetic analysis reported fewer N-insertions in productive TCRs among donors in an Asian-associated ancestry cluster than the roughly 670-donor mean. While some public TCRs were present in many individuals, most TCR sequences turned up only very rarely across donors. Assigning TCR associations to individual alleles was difficult when HLA alleles, especially DR and DQ, strongly co-occurred. Compared with equally common non-associated chains, HLA-associated TCR beta chains in a later analysis were more clonally expanded and had lower generation probabilities. Some IMGT-functional V segments, including TRBV6-2 and TRBV6-3, could not be told apart with the 87-base-pair reads, so those segments were excluded. For the cohort, immune exposure information was limited to CMV serostatus. The authors suggested that the approach could potentially be generalized to other disease states and immunological phenotypes. An earlier analysis of around 540 of the donors showed that most TCR beta V segments appeared in productive rearrangements either about 87% or about 30% of the time, which broadly matched IMGT annotations. Linkage disequilibrium might explain the correlated functional status among segregating V segments, but an unknown experimental factor could not be excluded.

The CDR3, from cysteine to phenylalanine, totals 12 residues. The read is trimmed to its CDR3 DNA, 36 bases read in frame from base 1. At the junction V is shortened by 6 bases and J by 4 bases, with 7 bases in between. Sequences SNHLY (CDR1) and FYNNEI (CDR2) are obtained from the germline V gene. Library preparation employed the immunoSEQ multiplex PCR assay. For the multiplex PCR, a mixture combining 60 forward primers for TCR Vbeta segments and 13 reverse primers for TCR Jbeta segments was used. The CDR3 region of rearranged TCR beta genes was amplified from genomic DNA by a multiplex PCR assay. The Illumina HiSeq System was used to sequence the amplified TCR beta libraries as 87-base-pair reads. Regarding the original processing steps: In a later analysis, around 80 million unique TCR beta chains were counted across the 500 to 850 repertoires, and roughly 11 million of these chains were shared by at least two donors. Raw reads were error-corrected and collapsed into unique sequences with a nearest-neighbor algorithm that merged closely related sequences to remove PCR and sequencing errors. To assign V, D and J gene segments, CDR3 sequences were aligned to IMGT reference sequences. For a sequence to be retained, a match of at least six nucleotides to both a V gene segment and a J gene segment was required. A rearrangement was called productive if the CDR3 had no stop codons and remained in frame with V and J, and every other rearrangement was called non-productive. CDR3 was defined by IMGT convention, running from the second conserved V-encoded cysteine to the conserved J-encoded phenylalanine. The earlier analysis of roughly 590 of the donors excluded any sequence lacking an unambiguous match to a single V gene segment. In an earlier analysis of 587 of the donors, V segments were called functional above 56.7% productive rearrangements and were called segregating when the between-donor standard deviation exceeded 5%. A statistical classification framework was developed to diagnose cytomegalovirus status using the catalog of TCR beta chain sequences. A later analysis assigned V and J genes by comparing TCR nucleotide sequences with IMGT/GENE-DB human TR gene sequences. Using the TCRdist pipeline, a later analysis assigned CDR3 sequences along with most-parsimonious VDJ recombination scenarios. In a later analysis, each TCR beta chain was defined by its CDR3 amino acid sequence together with its V-gene family, and reads without a unique V-gene family were excluded. As a way to deal with suspected cross-contamination and a sequencing artifact, a later analysis dropped nearly 600 nucleotide sequences that were highly shared and had low generation probability. For each public chain, a later analysis derived a clonal expansion index from normalized ranks of inferred template counts within each repertoire. In a later analysis, generation probabilities were computed using a VDJ recombination model fitted to out-of-frame rearrangements, and the results were checked against IGoR. In a later analysis, hypergeometric tests were used to score TCR-TCR, TCR-HLA and TCR-CMV co-occurrence, with a repertoire-size bias correction applied to TCR pairs. False discovery rates were estimated in a later analysis by permuting HLA or CMV assignments 20 times. In a later analysis, co-occurring TCRs were grouped with DBSCAN, and TCRdist sequence similarity was added when clustering was performed within HLA-allele-positive subsets. For co-occurrence clustering, repertoires with fewer than 30,000 or more than 120,000 public chains were excluded, along with five repertoires with anomalous nucleotide sharing. TCRdb re-hosts the immuneACCESS table, in-frame sequences only. Its copies lack some clones; in the studies checked, an unresolved V gene accounts for under half of them, and the cause for the rest is not known. That table supplies the V and J calls and clone size; D and trimming were determined from the DNA. The sample has 150,000 to 200,000 clones on record, approximately 9.5% of them singletons. The top ten clones comprise approximately 1.5% of the sample.

In total, approximately 690 healthy bone marrow donors made up the cohort. Cohort members were all nominally healthy when sampled, although unrecorded immune exposures were likely present. The donor tested CMV seropositive, placing the donor among the 289 seropositive members of the cohort. Each donor provided a peripheral blood sample, and peripheral blood mononuclear cells were used for TCR beta sequencing. Genomic DNA was extracted from the blood cell samples with the Qiagen DNeasy Blood Extraction Kit. The rearranged segments are TRBV2 and TRBJ1-3; too little of a D gene remains to name it. The clonotype was recovered from a woman aged 25 to 45 in good health and CMV-seropositive. The sample was PBMCs. The nucleotides read TGTGCCAGCAGCGGCGGGGGAAACACCATATATTTT. Its protein reads: CASSGGGNTIYF.